Shown below are 24 T cell receptor beta chains from a single sample sequenced in a study of neurological immune-mediated disorders (dated by TCRdb to between 2019 and 2020). Libraries were built with 5' RACE. Sequencing was carried out with an Illumina HiSeq 2500. TCRdb reanalyzed the raw reads on its own, using fastp at Q25 for trimming and MiXCR for clone calling, and kept in-frame beta chains. Here each entry gathers all rows of one CDR3 protein and keeps the most common genes and DNA. The sample data list about 84,000 distinct CDR3 sequences, and about a tenth of these were observed just once. 1.8% of the sample goes to the ten largest clones. Sequenced material: PBMCs. The receptors stem from a man aged 35 to 55 in good health.

This clonotype was seen a handful of times. This chain joins TRBV2 and TRBJ2-3; tentatively, D is TRBD1 or TRBD2 (5 bases each). V dropped 1 base and J dropped 5 bases, with 16 bases sitting between them. Germline-derived CDR1 and CDR2 are SNHLY and FYNNEI. The CDR3 runs 16 residues. CDR3 DNA sequence: TGTGCCAGCAGTGAAGGAGGGGCGCTTCGGGGAGATACGCAGTATTTT. Translation gives CASSEGGALRGDTQYF.

The genes are TRBV15 and TRBJ2-7, with TRBD1 identical over 9 bases. The CDR3 is 17 amino acids. The germline V gene encodes CDR1 LNHNV and CDR2 YYDKDF (reference sequence). V lost 3 bases, J lost 7 bases, and 16 bases stayed unmatched. This CDR3 reads CATSREAFVGQGQEQYF. The CDR3 region has the DNA TGTGCCACCAGCAGGGAGGCCTTTGTGGGACAGGGTCAAGAGCAGTACTTC.

This clonotype was detected ten times or more. The chain carries TRBV20-1 and TRBJ2-3; 7 bases align to TRBD2. Trimming at V came to 0 bases and at J to 4 bases, leaving 10 bases not matched to a gene. Germline CDR1 reads DFQATT; CDR2 reads SNEGSKA (reference sequence). The CDR3 has 16 amino acids. The CDR3 here is CSARDWEGLRADTQYF. In nucleotides, the CDR3 is TGCAGTGCTAGAGATTGGGAGGGGTTGAGGGCAGATACGCAGTATTTT.

This clonotype appeared many times. The chain has TRBV20-1 and TRBJ2-7; D is unresolved. Germline CDR1 is DFQATT and CDR2 is SNEGSKA (reference sequence). This CDR3 contains 13 residues. V was clipped by 7 bases and J by 3 bases, with 16 bases between them. CDR3 residues: CSVTGQLDYEQYF. In nucleotides, the CDR3 is TGCAGTGTTACGGGCCAACTTGACTACGAGCAGTACTTC.

This clonotype was found many times. The chain links TRBV5-1 to TRBJ2-7, with TRBD2 as a possible D gene (6 bases). CDR1 and CDR2 from the germline V gene are SGHRS and YFSETQ. Trimming shortened V by 4 bases and J by 7 bases, and 24 bases separated the two germline ends. CDR3 length equals 16 residues. The CDR3 DNA is TGCGCCAGCAGCCCCTTGGGCGGGAACAGCTACGGGGAGCAGTACTTC. Its translation is CASSPLGGNSYGEQYF.

As for this clonotype: A much larger clone differs by one base, so this may be a read error. In this CDR3 the conserved last residue, phenylalanine or tryptophan, is missing, so a read error is likely. The chain links TRBV20-1 to TRBJ1-2, with 7 bases fitting TRBD1. This CDR3 region has 12 residues. The trim removed 7 bases at V and 7 bases at J, leaving 9 bases unmatched. Germline CDR1 and CDR2: DFQATT and SNEGSKA (reference sequence). CDR3 amino acids: CSGGGWTGGYTL. DNA for the CDR3: TGCAGTGGGGGGGGTTGGACAGGTGGCTACACCTTA.

This clonotype appeared many times. V and J are TRBV10-2 and TRBJ1-5; tentative D call: TRBD1 (5 bases). Trimming removed 7 bases at V and 9 bases at J, with 16 bases between. Germline values: CDR1 WSHSY, CDR2 SAAADI. This CDR3 is built from 13 residues. The CDR3 DNA follows: TGCGCCAGCAACCCAGGGCTCATATGGCCCCAGCATTTT. It encodes CASNPGLIWPQHF.

This clonotype came up many times. The V call is TRBV5-6, the J call TRBJ1-1; D remains unclear. With 4 bases removed from V and 0 bases from J, the gap between germline ends came to 7 bases. Germline assignment: CDR1 SGHDT and CDR2 YYEEEE. This CDR3 has 13 residues. The CDR3 DNA reads as TGTGCCAGCAGCCAAATTTTGAACACTGAAGCTTTCTTT. Amino acid sequence: CASSQILNTEAFF.

This clonotype was detected ten times or more. This sequence joins TRBV9 and TRBJ2-2; D possibly uses TRBD1 or TRBD2 (5 bases each). V lost 4 bases and J 4 bases, leaving 14 bases between the germline ends. Germline assignment: CDR1 SGDLS and CDR2 YYNGEE. The CDR3 is 15 amino acids. CDR3 in DNA: TGTGCCAGCAGCCCCCCGGGACCGGGCACCGGGGAGCTGTTTTTT. Translation gives CASSPPGPGTGELFF.

This clonotype was seen repeatedly, ten times or more. This sequence joins TRBV7-2 and TRBJ1-2, with D unclear. V was trimmed by 2 bases and J by 3 bases, leaving 16 bases between them. The CDR3 is 16 amino acids. Germline assignment: CDR1 SGHTA and CDR2 FQGNSA. Here the CDR3 reads CASSLTLKVWDYGYTF. In DNA, the CDR3 is TGTGCCAGCAGCTTAACGCTAAAGGTTTGGGACTATGGCTACACCTTC.

This clonotype was detected many times. CDR3 DNA sequence: TGTGCCAGCAGCTCCCAGTGGGGCCAAGAGACCCAGTACTTC. Its protein product is CASSSQWGQETQYF. V is TRBV11-2 and J is TRBJ2-5; D is ambiguous. There are 14 residues in the CDR3. Germline lookup yields CDR1 SGHAT and CDR2 FQNNGV. V gave up 4 bases and J gave up 1 base, with 10 bases separating them.

This clonotype showed up many times. The chain combines TRBV7-7 with TRBJ2-1; 8 bases line up with TRBD1. Germline V gene lookup returns CDR1 SSHAT and CDR2 FNYEAQ (reference sequence). The CDR3 contains 15 residues. Trimming cost V 5 bases and J 8 bases; bases outside gene matches: 11. As DNA, the CDR3 is TGTGCCAGCAGCCTTACCGGGACAGGATCAGATGAGCAGTTCTTC. As protein: CASSLTGTGSDEQFF.

The table lists this clonotype with many counts. The J gene is TRBJ2-7, the V gene TRBV2; 13 bases are a match to TRBD2. Unmatched junction bases numbered 5, after V lost 6 bases and J lost 6 bases. The CDR3 is made up of 14 amino acids. Looked up from germline, CDR1 is SNHLY and CDR2 is FYNNEI. CDR3 region: CASRLAGGPGEQYF. DNA of the CDR3: TGTGCCAGCAGACTAGCGGGGGGGCCAGGCGAGCAGTACTTC.

Many counts were recorded for this clonotype. The chain is built from TRBV2 and TRBJ2-1, with 8 bases fitting TRBD1. This CDR3 comprises 14 residues. Germline CDR1 and CDR2: SNHLY and FYNNEI. The junction had 2 bases not matched to a gene; V was cut back by 4 bases and J by 3 bases. CDR3 nucleotides: TGTGCCAGCAGTGGAACAGGGGGCTACAATGAGCAGTTCTTC. This gives the protein CASSGTGGYNEQFF.

This clonotype has a count of ten or more. The rearrangement links TRBV5-1 to TRBJ2-1; 11 bases align to TRBD2. Germline V lookup: CDR1 SGHRS, CDR2 YFSETQ. The ends lost 4 bases at V and 7 bases at J; junction bases unmatched: 4. There are 14 residues in the CDR3. The CDR3 sequence is CASSERLAGNEQFF. CDR3 bases: TGCGCCAGCAGCGAACGACTAGCGGGGAATGAGCAGTTCTTC.

The table lists this clonotype with many counts. The chain combines TRBV13 with TRBJ1-3; D gene ambiguous. The V and J ends lost 1 base and 0 bases respectively, with 13 bases between them. This CDR3 contains 17 residues. Germline V gene data show CDR1 as PRHDT and CDR2 as FYEKMQ (reference sequence). CDR3 sequence (DNA): TGTGCCAGCAGCTTAGACCTAGACGGGGACTCTGGAAACACCATATATTTT. This gives the protein CASSLDLDGDSGNTIYF.

At least ten counts were recorded for this clonotype. The chain joins TRBV6-5 to TRBJ2-1, with no clear D. The V gene's germline CDR1 is MNHEY and CDR2 SVGAGI. This CDR3 is built from 16 residues. V was trimmed by 6 bases and J by 1 base, leaving 16 bases between them. As DNA, the CDR3 is TGTGCCAGCAGCAACCTTCACACAAATTCCTACAATGAGCAGTTCTTC. Amino acids: CASSNLHTNSYNEQFF.

In its sample, this clonotype was seen many times. This chain connects TRBV4-2 to TRBJ1-3; D is uncertain. Germline V lookup: CDR1 LGHNA, CDR2 YNFKEQ. The CDR3 extends over 14 amino acids. V shed 3 bases and J shed 0 bases, with 6 bases lying between them. The CDR3 DNA is TGTGCCAGCAGCCATAACAGCTCTGGAAACACCATATATTTT. Translating it yields CASSHNSSGNTIYF.

Ten or more counts support this clonotype. Mismatch with germline at one junction end may stem from a read error. V is TRBV3-1 and J is TRBJ1-2; D not certain. This CDR3 is built from 14 residues. The germline gives CDR1 LGHDT, CDR2 YNNKEL (reference sequence). This CDR3 reads CASSRNGANHGYTF. The CDR3 DNA sequence: TGTGCCAGCAGCCGCAACGGAGCTAACCATGGCTACACCTTC.

Ten or more counts support this clonotype. The V and J genes are TRBV27 and TRBJ1-5; D call uncertain. V was trimmed by 8 bases and J by 4 bases, leaving 15 bases between them. The germline V gene has CDR1 MNHEY and CDR2 SMNVEV (reference sequence). The CDR3 consists of 14 residues. This CDR3 reads CASRYIPPNQPQHF. CDR3 bases: TGTGCCAGCCGATACATTCCCCCAAATCAGCCCCAGCATTTT.

This clonotype was detected many times. The chain uses TRBV7-3 and TRBJ1-1; no clear D gene. V was trimmed by 2 bases and J by 1 base, leaving 5 bases between them. Germline CDR1 SGHTA, CDR2 FQGTGA. This CDR3 contains 13 residues. CDR3 bases: TGTGCCAGCAGCTTATTAGGGAACACTGAAGCTTTCTTT. Translating it yields CASSLLGNTEAFF. Drawing the rest from reference TRBV7-3 and TRBJ1-1, the complete variable domain is GAGVSQTPSNKVTEKGKYVELRCDPISGHTALYWYRQSLGQGPEFLIYFQGTGAADDSGLPNDRFFAVRPEGSVSTLKIQRTERGDSAVYLCASSLLGNTEAFFGQGTRLTVV.

This clonotype has a handful of counts. The chain recombines TRBV9 with TRBJ2-5, with D possibly matching TRBD1 (8 bases). This CDR3 has 15 residues. Germline CDR1 SGDLS, CDR2 YYNGEE. V was shortened by 6 bases and J by 2 bases, with 17 bases between the two germline ends. The chain's CDR3 is CASTTGGGRQETQYF. In DNA, the CDR3 is TGTGCCAGCACCACAGGGGGGGGGCGGCAAGAGACCCAGTACTTC.

This clonotype was found many times. This chain links TRBV5-5 with TRBJ2-5, with 11 bases identical to TRBD1. From germline, CDR1 is SGHKS and CDR2 YYEKEE (reference sequence). The CDR3 length is 18 residues. J lost 1 base, V lost 3 bases, and 11 bases had no gene match. CDR3 protein: CASSSDRGRRGFQETQYF. CDR3 DNA sequence: TGTGCCAGCAGCTCGGACAGGGGGCGCCGGGGGTTCCAAGAGACCCAGTACTTC.

Ten or more counts support this clonotype. V and J are TRBV12-3 or TRBV12-4 and TRBJ2-2; D possibly corresponds to TRBD1 (6 bases). Trimming left V 5 bases short and J 2 bases short, with 12 bases between. The CDR3 has 15 residues. CDR3: CASSPPDSNTGELFF. DNA for the CDR3: TGTGCCAGCAGTCCGCCGGACAGTAACACCGGGGAGCTGTTTTTT.